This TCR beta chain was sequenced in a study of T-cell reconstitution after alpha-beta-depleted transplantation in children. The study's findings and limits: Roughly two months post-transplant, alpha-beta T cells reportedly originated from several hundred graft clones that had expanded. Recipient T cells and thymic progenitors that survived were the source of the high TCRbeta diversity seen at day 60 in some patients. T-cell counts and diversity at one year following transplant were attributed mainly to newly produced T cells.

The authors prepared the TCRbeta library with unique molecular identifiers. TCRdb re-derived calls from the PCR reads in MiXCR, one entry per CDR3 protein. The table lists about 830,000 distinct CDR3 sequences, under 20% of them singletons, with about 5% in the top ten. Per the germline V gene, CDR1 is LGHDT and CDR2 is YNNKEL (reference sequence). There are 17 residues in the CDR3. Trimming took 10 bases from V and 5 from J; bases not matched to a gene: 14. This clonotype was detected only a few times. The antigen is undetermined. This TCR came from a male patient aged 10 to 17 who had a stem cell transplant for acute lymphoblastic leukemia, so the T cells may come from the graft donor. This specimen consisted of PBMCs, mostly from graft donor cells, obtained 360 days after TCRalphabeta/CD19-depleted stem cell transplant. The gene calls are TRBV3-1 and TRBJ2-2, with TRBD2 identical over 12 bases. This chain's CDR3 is CATLLAGGPRGTGELFF. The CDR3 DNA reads TGTGCCACCCTTCTAGCGGGAGGGCCTCGTGGGACCGGGGAGCTGTTTTTT.